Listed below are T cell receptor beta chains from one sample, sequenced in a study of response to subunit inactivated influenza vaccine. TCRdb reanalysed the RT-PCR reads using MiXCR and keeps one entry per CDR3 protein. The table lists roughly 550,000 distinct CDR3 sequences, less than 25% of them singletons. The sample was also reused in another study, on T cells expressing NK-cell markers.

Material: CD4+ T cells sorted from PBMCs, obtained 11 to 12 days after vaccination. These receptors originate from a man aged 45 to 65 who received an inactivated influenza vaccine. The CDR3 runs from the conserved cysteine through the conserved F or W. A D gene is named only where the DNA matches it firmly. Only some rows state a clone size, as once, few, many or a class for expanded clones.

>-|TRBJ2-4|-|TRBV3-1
TGTGCCAGCAGGACGGCGCTCCTTCTAGCCAAGGACATTCAGTACTTC
CASRTALLLAKDIQYF
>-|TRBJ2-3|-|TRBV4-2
TGTGCCAGCAGCCAAGCGGGGGAGCTTTCGGTACCGCAGTATTTT
CASSQAGELSVPQYF
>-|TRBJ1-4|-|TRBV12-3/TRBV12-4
TGTGCCAGCAGTTTAGCGTCAACTAATGAAAAACTGTTTTTT
CASSLASTNEKLFF
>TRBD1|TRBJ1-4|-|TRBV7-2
TGTGCCAGCAGCTTAGCCCCATCCTTGACAGGGAGGAATGAAAAACTGTTTTTT
CASSLAPSLTGRNEKLFF
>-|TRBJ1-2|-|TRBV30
TGTGCCTGGAGGACTGGCGGAAACGGCTACACCTTC
CAWRTGGNGYTF
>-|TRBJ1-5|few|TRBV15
TGTGCCACCAGCCCTGGGGGTAAAGGTGAGAATCAGCCCCAGCATTTT
CATSPGGKGENQPQHF
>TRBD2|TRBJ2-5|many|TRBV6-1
TGTGCCAGCAGGACAAGTCGGAGCGGGAGGGCCGGGGAGACCCAGTACTTC
CASRTSRSGRAGETQYF
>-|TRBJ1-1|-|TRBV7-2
TGTGCCAGCAGCTTAAAGAGGGCAGTGCTTAACACTGAAGCTTTCTTT
CASSLKRAVLNTEAFF
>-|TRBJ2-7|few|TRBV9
TGTGCCAGCAGCCCCGGTAACGAGCAGTACTTC
CASSPGNEQYF
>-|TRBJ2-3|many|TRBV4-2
TGTGCCAGCAGCCAAGATCGGGCAGGGGTTGGAAGATCCACAGATACGCAGTATTTT
CASSQDRAGVGRSTDTQYF
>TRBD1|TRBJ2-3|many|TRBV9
TGTGCCAGCAGCGTAGGGACAGGGGTTTCCACAGATACGCAGTATTTT
CASSVGTGVSTDTQYF
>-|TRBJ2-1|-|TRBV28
TGTGCCAGCCTTGGGTGGGGGAGCTCCTACAATGAGCAGTTCTTC
CASLGWGSSYNEQFF
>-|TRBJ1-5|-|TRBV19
TGTGCCAGTAGTCCAAGGACAGCCCCCAATCAGCCCCAGCATTTT
CASSPRTAPNQPQHF
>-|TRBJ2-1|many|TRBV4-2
TGTGCCAGCAGCCAAGGGGGGGCGGGGGAGTACAATGAGCAGTTCTTC
CASSQGGAGEYNEQFF
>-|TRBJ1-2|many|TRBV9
TGTGCCAGCAGCGTAGCACAGGGAAGCTATGGCTACACCTTC
CASSVAQGSYGYTF
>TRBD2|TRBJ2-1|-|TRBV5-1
TGCGCCAGCAGCTCACAGACTAGCGGGGTTTACAATGAGCAGTTCTTC
CASSSQTSGVYNEQFF
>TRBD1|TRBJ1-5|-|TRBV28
TGTGCCAGCAGTTTACGCCCGACAGGGGGCTTGTACAATCAGCCCCAGCATTTT
CASSLRPTGGLYNQPQHF